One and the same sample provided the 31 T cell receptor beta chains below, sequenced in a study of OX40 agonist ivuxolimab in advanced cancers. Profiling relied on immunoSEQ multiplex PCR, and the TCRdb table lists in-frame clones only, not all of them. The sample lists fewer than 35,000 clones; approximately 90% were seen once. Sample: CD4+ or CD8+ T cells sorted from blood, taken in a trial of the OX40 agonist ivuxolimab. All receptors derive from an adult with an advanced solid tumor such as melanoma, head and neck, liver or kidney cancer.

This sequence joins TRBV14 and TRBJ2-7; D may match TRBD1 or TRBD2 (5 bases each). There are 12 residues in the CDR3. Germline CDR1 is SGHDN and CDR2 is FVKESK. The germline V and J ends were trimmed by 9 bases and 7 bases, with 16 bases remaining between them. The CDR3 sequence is CASTGPEGEQYF. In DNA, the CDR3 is TGTGCCAGTACCGGGCCTGAGGGGGAGCAGTACTTC.

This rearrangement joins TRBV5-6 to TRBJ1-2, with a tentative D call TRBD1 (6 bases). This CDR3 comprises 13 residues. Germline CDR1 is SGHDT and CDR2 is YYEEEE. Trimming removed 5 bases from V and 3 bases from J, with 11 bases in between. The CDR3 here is CASRPTGDYGYTF. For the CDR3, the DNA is TGTGCCAGCAGGCCGACAGGAGACTATGGCTACACCTTC. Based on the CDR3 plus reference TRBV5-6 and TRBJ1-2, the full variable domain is DAGVTQSPTHLIKTRGQQVTLRCSPKSGHDTVSWYQQALGQGPQFIFQYYEEEERQRGNFPDRFSGHQFPNYSSELNVNALLLGDSALYLCASRPTGDYGYTFGSGTRLTVV.

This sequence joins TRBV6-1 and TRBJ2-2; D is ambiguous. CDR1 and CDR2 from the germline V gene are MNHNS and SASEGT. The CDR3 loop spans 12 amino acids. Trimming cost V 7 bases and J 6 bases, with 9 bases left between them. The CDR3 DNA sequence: TGTGCCAGCAAAGACTCCCCCGGGGAGCTGTTTTTT. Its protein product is CASKDSPGELFF.

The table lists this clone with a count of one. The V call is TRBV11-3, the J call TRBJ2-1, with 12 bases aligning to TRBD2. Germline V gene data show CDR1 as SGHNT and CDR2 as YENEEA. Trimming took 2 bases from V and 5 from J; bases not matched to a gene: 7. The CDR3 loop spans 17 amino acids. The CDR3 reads CASSLRLAGAFNNEQFF. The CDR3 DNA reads TGTGCCAGCAGCTTAAGACTAGCGGGAGCCTTTAACAATGAGCAGTTCTTC.

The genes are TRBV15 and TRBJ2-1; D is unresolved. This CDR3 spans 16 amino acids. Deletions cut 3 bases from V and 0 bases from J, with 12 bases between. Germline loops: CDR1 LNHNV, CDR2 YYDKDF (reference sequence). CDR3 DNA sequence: TGTGCCACCAGCAGCCCCGAACCTGTCTCCTACAATGAGCAGTTCTTC. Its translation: CATSSPEPVSYNEQFF. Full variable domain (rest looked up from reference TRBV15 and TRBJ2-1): DAMVIQNPRYQVTQFGKPVTLSCSQTLNHNVMYWYQQKSSQAPKLLFHYYDKDFNNEADTPDNFQSRRPNTSFCFLDIRSPGLGDTAMYLCATSSPEPVSYNEQFFGPGTRLTVL.

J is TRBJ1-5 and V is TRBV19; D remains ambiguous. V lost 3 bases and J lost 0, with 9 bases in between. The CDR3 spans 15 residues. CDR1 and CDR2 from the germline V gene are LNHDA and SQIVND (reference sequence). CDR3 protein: CASSIDIYSNQPQHF. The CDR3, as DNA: TGTGCCAGTAGTATTGACATCTATAGCAATCAGCCCCAGCATTTT.

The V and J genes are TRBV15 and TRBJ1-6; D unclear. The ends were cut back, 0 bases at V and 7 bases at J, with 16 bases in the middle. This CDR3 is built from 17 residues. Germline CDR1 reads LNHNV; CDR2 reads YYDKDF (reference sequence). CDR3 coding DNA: TGTGCCACCAGCAGAGATCTCGGTTGGGGTGACAATTCACCCCTCCACTTT. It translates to CATSRDLGWGDNSPLHF.

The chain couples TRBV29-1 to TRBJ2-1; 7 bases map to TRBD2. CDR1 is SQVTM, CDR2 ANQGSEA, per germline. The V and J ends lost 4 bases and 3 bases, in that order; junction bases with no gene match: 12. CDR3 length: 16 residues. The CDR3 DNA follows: TGCAGCGTTGGAGGTATAAGCGGGAAAGTCTACAATGAGCAGTTCTTC. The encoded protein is CSVGGISGKVYNEQFF.

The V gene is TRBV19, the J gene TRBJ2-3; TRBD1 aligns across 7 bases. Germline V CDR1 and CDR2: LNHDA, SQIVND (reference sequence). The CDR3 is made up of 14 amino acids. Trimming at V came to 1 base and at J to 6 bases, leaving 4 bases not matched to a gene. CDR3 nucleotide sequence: TGTGCCAGTAGTATAGGAGGGGGCCTGGATACGCAGTATTTT. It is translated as CASSIGGGLDTQYF.

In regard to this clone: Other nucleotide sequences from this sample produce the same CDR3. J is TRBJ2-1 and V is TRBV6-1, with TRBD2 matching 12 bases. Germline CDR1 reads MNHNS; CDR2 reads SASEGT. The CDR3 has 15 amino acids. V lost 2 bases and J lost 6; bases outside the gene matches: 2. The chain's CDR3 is CASSERTSGINEQFF. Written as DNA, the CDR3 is TGTGCCAGCAGTGAAAGGACTAGCGGGATCAATGAGCAGTTCTTC.

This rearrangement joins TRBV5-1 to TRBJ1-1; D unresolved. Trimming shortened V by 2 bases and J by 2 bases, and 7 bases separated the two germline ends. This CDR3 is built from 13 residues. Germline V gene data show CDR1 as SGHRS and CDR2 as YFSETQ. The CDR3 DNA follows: TGCGCCAGCAGCTTACCAGCCAACACTGAAGCTTTCTTT. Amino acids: CASSLPANTEAFF.

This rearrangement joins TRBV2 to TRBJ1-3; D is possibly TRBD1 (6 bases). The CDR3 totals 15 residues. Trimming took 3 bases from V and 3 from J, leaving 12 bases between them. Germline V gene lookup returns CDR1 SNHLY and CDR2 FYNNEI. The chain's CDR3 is CASSEVGQNGNTIYF. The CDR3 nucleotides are TGTGCCAGCAGTGAGGTAGGACAGAATGGAAACACCATATATTTT.

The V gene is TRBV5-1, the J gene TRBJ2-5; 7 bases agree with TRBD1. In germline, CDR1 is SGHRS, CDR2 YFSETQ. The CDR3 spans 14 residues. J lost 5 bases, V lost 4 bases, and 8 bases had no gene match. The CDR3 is CASSPWTGSETQYF. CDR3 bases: TGCGCCAGCAGCCCTTGGACAGGAAGCGAGACCCAGTACTTC.

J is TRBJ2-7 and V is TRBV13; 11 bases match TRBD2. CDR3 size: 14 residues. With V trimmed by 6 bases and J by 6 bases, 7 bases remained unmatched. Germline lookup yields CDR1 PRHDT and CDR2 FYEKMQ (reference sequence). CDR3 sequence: CASRELAGVSEQYF. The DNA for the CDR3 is TGTGCCAGCAGGGAACTAGCGGGAGTTTCCGAGCAGTACTTC.

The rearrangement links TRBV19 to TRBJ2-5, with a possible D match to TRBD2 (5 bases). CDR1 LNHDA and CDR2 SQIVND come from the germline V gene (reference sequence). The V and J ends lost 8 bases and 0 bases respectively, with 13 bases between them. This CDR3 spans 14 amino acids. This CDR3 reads CASSTGSNQETQYF. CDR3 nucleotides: TGTGCCAGTTCCACGGGGAGTAACCAAGAGACCCAGTACTTC. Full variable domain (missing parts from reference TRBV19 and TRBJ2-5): DGGITQSPKYLFRKEGQNVTLSCEQNLNHDAMYWYRQDPGQGLRLIYYSQIVNDFQKGDIAEGYSVSREKKESFPLTVTSAQKNPTAFYLCASSTGSNQETQYFGPGTRLLVL.

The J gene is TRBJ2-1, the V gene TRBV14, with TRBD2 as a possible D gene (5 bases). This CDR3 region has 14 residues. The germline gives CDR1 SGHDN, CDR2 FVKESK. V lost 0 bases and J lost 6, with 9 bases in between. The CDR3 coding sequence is TGTGCCAGCAGCCAAGATGGACTTTTCAATGAGCAGTTCTTC. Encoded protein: CASSQDGLFNEQFF.

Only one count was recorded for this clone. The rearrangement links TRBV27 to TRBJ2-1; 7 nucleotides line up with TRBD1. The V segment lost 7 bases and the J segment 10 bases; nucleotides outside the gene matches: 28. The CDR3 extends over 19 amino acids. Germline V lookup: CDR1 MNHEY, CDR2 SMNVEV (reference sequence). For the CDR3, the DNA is TGTGCCAGCATACCACACCAGGGGAAAGGGGGCCTAGCCAACGTGGAGCAGTTCTTC. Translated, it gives CASIPHQGKGGLANVEQFF.

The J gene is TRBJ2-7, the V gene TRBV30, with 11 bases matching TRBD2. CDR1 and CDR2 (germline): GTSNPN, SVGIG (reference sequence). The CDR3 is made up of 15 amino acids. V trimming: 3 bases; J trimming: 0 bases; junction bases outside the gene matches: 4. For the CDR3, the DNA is TGTGCCTGGAGGGGCGGACTAGCGGGCTCCTACGAGCAGTACTTC. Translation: CAWRGGLAGSYEQYF.

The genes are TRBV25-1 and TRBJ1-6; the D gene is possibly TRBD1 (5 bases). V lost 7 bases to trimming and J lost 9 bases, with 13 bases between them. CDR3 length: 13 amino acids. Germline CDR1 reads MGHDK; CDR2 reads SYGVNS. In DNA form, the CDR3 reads TGTGCCAGCAAGACCGGGGGTGGTTCACCCCTCCACTTT. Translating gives CASKTGGGSPLHF.

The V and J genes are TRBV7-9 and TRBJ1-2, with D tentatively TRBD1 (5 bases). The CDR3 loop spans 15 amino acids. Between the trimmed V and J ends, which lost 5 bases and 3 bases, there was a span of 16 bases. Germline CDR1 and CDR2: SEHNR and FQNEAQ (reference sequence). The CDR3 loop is CASSPPGRVDYGYTF. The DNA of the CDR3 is TGTGCCAGCAGCCCTCCGGGCAGGGTTGACTATGGCTACACCTTC.

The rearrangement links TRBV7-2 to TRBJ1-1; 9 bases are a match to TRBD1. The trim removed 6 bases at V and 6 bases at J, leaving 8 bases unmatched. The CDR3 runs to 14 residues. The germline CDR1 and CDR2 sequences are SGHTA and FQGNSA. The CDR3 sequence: CASRRGQGESEAFF. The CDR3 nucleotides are TGTGCCAGCAGGAGGGGACAGGGCGAATCTGAAGCTTTCTTT.

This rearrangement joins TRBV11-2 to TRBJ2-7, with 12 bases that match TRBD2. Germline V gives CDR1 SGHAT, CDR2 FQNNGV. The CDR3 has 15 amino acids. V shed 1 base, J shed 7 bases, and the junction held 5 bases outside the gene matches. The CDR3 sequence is CASSLVLAGGGEQYF. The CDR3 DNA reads TGTGCCAGCAGCTTAGTTCTAGCGGGAGGGGGTGAGCAGTACTTC.

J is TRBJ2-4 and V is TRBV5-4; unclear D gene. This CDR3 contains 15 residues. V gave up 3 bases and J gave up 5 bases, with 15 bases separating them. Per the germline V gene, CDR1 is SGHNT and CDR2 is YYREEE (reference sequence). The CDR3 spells CASSSGPGPQNIQYF. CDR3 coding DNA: TGTGCCAGCAGCTCAGGACCTGGCCCGCAAAACATTCAGTACTTC.

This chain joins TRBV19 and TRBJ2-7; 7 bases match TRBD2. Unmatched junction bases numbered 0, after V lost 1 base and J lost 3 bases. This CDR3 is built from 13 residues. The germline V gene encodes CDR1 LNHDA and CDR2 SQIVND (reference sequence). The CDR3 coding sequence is TGTGCCAGTAGTATAGGCGGGAGCTACGAGCAGTACTTC. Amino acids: CASSIGGSYEQYF.

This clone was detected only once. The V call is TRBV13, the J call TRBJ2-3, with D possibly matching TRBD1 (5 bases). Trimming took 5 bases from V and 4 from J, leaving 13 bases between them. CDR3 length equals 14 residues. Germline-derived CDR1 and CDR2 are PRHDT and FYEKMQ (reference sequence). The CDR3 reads CASSTMGPSDTQYF. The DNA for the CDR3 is TGTGCCAGCAGCACCATGGGGCCCTCAGATACGCAGTATTTT. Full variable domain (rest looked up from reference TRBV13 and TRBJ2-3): AAGVIQSPRHLIKEKRETATLKCYPIPRHDTVYWYQQGPGQDPQFLISFYEKMQSDKGSIPDRFSAQQFSDYHSELNMSSLELGDSALYFCASSTMGPSDTQYFGPGTRLTVL.

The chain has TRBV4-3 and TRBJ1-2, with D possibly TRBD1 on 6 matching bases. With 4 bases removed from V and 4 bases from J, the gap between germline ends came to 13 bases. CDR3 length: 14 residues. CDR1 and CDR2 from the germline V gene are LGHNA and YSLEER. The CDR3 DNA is TGCGCCAGCAGCCGAGAACAGGGCCCCTATGGCTACACCTTC. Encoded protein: CASSREQGPYGYTF.

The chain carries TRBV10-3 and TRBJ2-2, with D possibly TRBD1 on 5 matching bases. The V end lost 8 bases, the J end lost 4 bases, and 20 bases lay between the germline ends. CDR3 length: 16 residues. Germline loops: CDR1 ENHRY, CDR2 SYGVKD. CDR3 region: CAIPLGPVEGTGELFF. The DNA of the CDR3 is TGTGCCATCCCCCTGGGGCCCGTTGAAGGCACCGGGGAGCTGTTTTTT.

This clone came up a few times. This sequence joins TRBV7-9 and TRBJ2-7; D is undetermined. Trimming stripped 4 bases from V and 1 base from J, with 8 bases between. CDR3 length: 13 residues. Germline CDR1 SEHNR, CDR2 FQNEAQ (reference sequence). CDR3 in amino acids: CASSSYTSYEQYF. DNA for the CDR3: TGTGCCAGCAGCTCGTACACATCCTACGAGCAGTACTTC.

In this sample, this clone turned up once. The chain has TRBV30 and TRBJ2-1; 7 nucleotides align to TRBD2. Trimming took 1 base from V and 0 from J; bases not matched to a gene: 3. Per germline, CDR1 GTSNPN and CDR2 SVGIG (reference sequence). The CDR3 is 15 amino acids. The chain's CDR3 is CAWSGEGSSYNEQFF. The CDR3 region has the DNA TGTGCCTGGAGTGGGGAGGGAAGCTCCTACAATGAGCAGTTCTTC.

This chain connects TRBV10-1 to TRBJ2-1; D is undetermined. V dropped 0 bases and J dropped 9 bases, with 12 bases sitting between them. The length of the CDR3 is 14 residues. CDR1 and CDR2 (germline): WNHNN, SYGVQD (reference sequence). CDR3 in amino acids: CASSESDYLAEQFF. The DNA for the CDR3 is TGCGCCAGCAGTGAGTCGGATTACTTGGCTGAGCAGTTCTTC.

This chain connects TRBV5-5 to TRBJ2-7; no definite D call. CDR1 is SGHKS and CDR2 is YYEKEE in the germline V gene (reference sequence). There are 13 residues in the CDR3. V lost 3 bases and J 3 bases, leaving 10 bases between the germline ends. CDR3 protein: CASSSYLHYEQYF. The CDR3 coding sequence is TGTGCCAGCAGCTCATACCTACACTACGAGCAGTACTTC. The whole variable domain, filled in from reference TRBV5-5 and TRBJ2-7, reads DAGVTQSPTHLIKTRGQQVTLRCSPISGHKSVSWYQQVLGQGPQFIFQYYEKEERGRGNFPDRFSARQFPNYSSELNVNALLLGDSALYLCASSSYLHYEQYFGPGTRLTVT.